This T cell receptor beta chain was retrieved from a study of response to subunit inactivated influenza vaccine. Study-wide points: Few additional T cells are recruited per seasonal influenza vaccination, authors suggested.

The V gene's germline CDR1 is SGHTA and CDR2 FQGNSA. The junction had 9 bases not matched to a gene; V was cut back by 0 bases and J by 4 bases. The CDR3 spans 17 residues. This clonotype came up many times. Its antigen is not known. TCRdb reprocessed the RT-PCR reads via MiXCR and lists one record per CDR3 protein. The table has 450,000 to 500,000 distinct CDR3 sequences, 9.5% to 12% seen once; the top ten hold approximately 12%. J is TRBJ2-1 and V is TRBV7-2; TRBD2 agrees at 7 bases. The specimen comprised PBMCs from blood, sampled 40 to 50 days after vaccination. The clonotype comes from a man aged 50 to 60 who received an inactivated influenza vaccine. CDR3 residues: CASSLAMASGPYNEQFF. The CDR3 DNA reads TGTGCCAGCAGCTTAGCGATGGCTAGCGGACCTTACAATGAGCAGTTCTTC.